Sequencing of this TCR beta chain was carried out in a study of cytomegalovirus exposure and HLA in healthy donors. The sample holds a few counts of this clone. It was with 60 Vbeta and 13 Jbeta primers that the PCR ran. The method was immunoSEQ multiplex PCR; TCRdb's version includes in-frame clones alone and lacks a portion of them. The table includes under 200,000 clones, more than 65% detected once. This CDR3 has 14 residues. From germline, CDR1 is SGDLS and CDR2 YYNGEE. With V trimmed by 4 bases and J by 0 bases, 3 bases remained unmatched. The TCR comes from a young woman in good health and CMV-seropositive. The source material was PBMCs. The chain is built from TRBV9 and TRBJ1-2; 7 nucleotides align to TRBD1. The chain's CDR3 is CASSSGTANYGYTF. CDR3 nucleotides: TGTGCCAGCAGCTCCGGGACAGCTAACTATGGCTACACCTTC.